This TCR beta chain was identified in a study of blood T cell repertoires in COVID-19. Looking at the study overall: Sample material is recorded as cDNA or gDNA derived from T cells, B-cell-depleted T cells, or PBMCs.

Original processing notes: Amplification with reference gene primers provided the estimates of nucleated cell counts. Libraries were prepared by immunoSEQ multiplex PCR; TCRdb keeps only in-frame clonotypes and omits some of them. V and J calls and clone size come straight from that table; D and trimming were deduced from the DNA. This sample has some 260,000 clones, with under 90% found just once. Participants were aged about 18 to 100 years, lived in roughly 23 US areas, and enrolled virtually. The CDR3 is 14 residues long. Germline-derived CDR1 and CDR2 are MNHNY and SVGAGI (reference sequence). Trimming took off 6 bases at V and 5 bases at J, with 13 bases between the two ends.

Input material: PBMCs or T cells enriched from blood (not recorded which). This TCR was recovered from a young man with acute COVID-19. The chain has TRBV6-6 and TRBJ2-2; D perhaps matches TRBD1 (6 bases). CDR3 protein: CASRYLDRTGELFF. CDR3 sequence (DNA): TGTGCCAGCAGATACCTAGACAGGACCGGGGAGCTGTTTTTT.